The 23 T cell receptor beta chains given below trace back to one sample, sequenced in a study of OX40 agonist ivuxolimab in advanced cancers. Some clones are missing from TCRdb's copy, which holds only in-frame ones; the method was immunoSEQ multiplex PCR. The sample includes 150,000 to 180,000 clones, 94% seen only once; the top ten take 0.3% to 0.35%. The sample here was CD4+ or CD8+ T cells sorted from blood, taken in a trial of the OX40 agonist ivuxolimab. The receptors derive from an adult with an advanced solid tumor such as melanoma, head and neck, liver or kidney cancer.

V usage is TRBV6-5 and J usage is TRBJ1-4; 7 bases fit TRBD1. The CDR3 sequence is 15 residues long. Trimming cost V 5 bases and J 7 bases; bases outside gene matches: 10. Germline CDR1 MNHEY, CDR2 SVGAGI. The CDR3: CASSQSQGVSEKLFF. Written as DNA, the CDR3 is TGTGCCAGCAGTCAAAGCCAGGGGGTTAGTGAAAAACTGTTTTTT.

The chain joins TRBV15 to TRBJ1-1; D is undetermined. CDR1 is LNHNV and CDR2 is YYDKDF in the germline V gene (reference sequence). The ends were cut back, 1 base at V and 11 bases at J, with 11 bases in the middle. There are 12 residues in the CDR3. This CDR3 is CATSRVPSAAFF. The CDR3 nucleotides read TGTGCCACCAGCAGAGTACCTTCCGCGGCTTTCTTT.

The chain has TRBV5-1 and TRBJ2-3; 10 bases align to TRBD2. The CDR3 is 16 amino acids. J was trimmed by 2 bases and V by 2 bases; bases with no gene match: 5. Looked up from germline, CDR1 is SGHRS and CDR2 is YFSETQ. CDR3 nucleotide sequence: TGCGCCAGCAGCTTAGGACTAGCGGTTTTCACAGATACGCAGTATTTT. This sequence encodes CASSLGLAVFTDTQYF. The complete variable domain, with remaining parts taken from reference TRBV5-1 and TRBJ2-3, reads KAGVTQTPRYLIKTRGQQVTLSCSPISGHRSVSWYQQTPGQGLQFLFEYFSETQRNKGNFPGRFSGRQFSNSRSEMNVSTLELGDSALYLCASSLGLAVFTDTQYFGPGTRLTVL.

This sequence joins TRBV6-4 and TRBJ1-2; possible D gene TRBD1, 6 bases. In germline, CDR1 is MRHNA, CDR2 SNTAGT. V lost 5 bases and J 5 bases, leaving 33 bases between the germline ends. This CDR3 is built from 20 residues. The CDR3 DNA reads TGTGCCAGCAGTTCAACTTCTGGGGGGGGCGCATCGCATGGGATGTATGGCTACACCTTC. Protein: CASSSTSGGGASHGMYGYTF.

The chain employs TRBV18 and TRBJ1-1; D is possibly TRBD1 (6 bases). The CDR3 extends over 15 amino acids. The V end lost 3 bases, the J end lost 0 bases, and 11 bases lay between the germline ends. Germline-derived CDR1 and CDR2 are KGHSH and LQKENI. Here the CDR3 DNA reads TGTGCCAGCTCACCCGGACAGACCTTGAACACTGAAGCTTTCTTT. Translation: CASSPGQTLNTEAFF.

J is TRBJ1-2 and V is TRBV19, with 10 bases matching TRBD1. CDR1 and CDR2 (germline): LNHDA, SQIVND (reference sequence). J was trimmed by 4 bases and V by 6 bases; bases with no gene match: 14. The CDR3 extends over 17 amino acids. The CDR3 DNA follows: TGTGCCAGTAGCTCCCGGGACAGGGGATTTATATTCTATGGCTACACCTTC. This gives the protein CASSSRDRGFIFYGYTF.

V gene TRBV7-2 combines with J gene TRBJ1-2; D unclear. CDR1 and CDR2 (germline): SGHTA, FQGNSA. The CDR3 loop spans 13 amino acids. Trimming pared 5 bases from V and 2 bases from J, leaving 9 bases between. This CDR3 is CASSPPGNYGYTF. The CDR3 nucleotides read TGTGCCAGCAGCCCACCGGGGAACTATGGCTACACCTTC.

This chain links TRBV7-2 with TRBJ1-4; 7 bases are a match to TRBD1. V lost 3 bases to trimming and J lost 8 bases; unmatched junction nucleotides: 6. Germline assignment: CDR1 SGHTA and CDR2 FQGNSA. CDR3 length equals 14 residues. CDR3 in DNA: TGTGCCAGCAGCTTGAGGGGGGACAGCGAAAAACTGTTTTTT. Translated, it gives CASSLRGDSEKLFF. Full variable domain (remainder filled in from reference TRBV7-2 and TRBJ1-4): GAGVSQSPSNKVTEKGKDVELRCDPISGHTALYWYRQSLGQGLEFLIYFQGNSAPDKSGLPSDRFSAERTGGSVSTLTIQRTQQEDSAVYLCASSLRGDSEKLFFGSGTQLSVL.

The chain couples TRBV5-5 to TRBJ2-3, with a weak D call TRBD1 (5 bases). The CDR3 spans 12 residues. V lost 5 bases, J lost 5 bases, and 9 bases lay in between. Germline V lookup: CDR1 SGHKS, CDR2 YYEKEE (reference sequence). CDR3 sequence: CASSPGIDTQYF. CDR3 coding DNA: TGTGCCAGCAGTCCAGGGATAGATACGCAGTATTTT.

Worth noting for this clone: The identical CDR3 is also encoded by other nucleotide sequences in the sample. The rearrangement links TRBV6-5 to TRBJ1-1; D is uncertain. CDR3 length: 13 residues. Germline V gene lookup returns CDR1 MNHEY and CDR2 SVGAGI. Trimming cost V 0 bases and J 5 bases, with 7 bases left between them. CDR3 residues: CASSYSGGTEAFF. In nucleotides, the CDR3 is TGTGCCAGCAGTTACTCTGGTGGGACTGAAGCTTTCTTT.

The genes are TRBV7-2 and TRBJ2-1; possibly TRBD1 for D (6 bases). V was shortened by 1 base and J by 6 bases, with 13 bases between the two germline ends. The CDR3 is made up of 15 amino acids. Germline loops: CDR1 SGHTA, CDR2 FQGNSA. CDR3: CASSLDRARVNEQFF. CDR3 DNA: TGTGCCAGCAGCTTAGACAGGGCGAGAGTCAATGAGCAGTTCTTC.

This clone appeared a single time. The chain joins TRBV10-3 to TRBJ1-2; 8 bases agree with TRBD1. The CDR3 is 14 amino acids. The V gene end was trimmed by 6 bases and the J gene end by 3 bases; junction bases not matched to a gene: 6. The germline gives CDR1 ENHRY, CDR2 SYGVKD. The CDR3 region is CAISTTGADYGYTF. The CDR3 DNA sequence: TGTGCCATCAGCACGACAGGGGCCGACTATGGCTACACCTTC.

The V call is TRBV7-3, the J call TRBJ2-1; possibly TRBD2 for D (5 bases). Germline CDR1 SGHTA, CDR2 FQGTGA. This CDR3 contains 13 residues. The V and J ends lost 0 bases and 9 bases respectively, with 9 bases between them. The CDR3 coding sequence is TGTGCCAGCAGCTTAACTAGCGACGGTGAGCAGTTCTTC. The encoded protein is CASSLTSDGEQFF.

The CDR3 DNA follows: TGTGCCAGCAGCTTTAATACCGGGGAGCTGTTTTTT. It is translated as CASSFNTGELFF. This sequence joins TRBV7-3 and TRBJ2-2; unclear D gene. This CDR3 is 12 amino acids long. The V gene's germline CDR1 is SGHTA and CDR2 FQGTGA. With 3 bases removed from V and 5 bases from J, the gap between germline ends came to 4 bases. Supplemented by reference TRBV7-3 and TRBJ2-2, the full variable domain reads GAGVSQTPSNKVTEKGKYVELRCDPISGHTALYWYRQSLGQGPEFLIYFQGTGAADDSGLPNDRFFAVRPEGSVSTLKIQRTERGDSAVYLCASSFNTGELFFGEGSRLTVL.

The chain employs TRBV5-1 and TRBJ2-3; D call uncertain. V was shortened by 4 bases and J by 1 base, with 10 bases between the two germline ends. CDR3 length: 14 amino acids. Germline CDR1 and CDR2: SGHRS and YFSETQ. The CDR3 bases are TGCGCCAGCAGCCCAGTTAGAGGCACAGATACGCAGTATTTT. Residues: CASSPVRGTDTQYF.

The CDR3 protein is CASGLVGTSGRYEQYF. Here the CDR3 DNA reads TGTGCTAGTGGTTTGGTGGGGACTAGCGGGAGGTACGAGCAGTACTTC. This chain uses TRBV12-5 with TRBJ2-7, with TRBD2 matching 15 bases. Germline V CDR1 and CDR2: LGHNT, FRNRAP. The CDR3 contains 16 residues. The ends lost 0 bases at V and 4 bases at J; junction bases unmatched: 1.

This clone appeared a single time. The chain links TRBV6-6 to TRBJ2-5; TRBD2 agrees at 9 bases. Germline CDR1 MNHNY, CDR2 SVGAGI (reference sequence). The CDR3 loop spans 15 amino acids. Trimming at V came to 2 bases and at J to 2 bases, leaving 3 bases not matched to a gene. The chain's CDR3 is CASSYRSGRQETQYF. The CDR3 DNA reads TGTGCCAGCAGTTACCGTAGCGGGAGACAAGAGACCCAGTACTTC.

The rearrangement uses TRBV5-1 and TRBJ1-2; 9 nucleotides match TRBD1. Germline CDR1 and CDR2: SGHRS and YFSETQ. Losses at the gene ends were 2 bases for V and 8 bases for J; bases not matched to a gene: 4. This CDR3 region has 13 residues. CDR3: CASSLQGAEGYTF. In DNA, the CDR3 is TGCGCCAGCAGCTTACAGGGGGCAGAGGGCTACACCTTC.

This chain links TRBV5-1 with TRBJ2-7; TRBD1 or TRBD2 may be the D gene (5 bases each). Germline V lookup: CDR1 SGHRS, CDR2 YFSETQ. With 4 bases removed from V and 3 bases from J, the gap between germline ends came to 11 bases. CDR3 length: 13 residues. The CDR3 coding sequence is TGCGCCAGCAGCCAACAGGACTTCTACGAGCAGTACTTC. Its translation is CASSQQDFYEQYF.

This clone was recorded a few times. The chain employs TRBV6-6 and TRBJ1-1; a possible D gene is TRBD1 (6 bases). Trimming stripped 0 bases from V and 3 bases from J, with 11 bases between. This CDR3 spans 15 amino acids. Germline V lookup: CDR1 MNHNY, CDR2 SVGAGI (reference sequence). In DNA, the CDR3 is TGTGCCAGCAGTTACTCAGGGGGAGGTGACACTGAAGCTTTCTTT. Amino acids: CASSYSGGGDTEAFF.

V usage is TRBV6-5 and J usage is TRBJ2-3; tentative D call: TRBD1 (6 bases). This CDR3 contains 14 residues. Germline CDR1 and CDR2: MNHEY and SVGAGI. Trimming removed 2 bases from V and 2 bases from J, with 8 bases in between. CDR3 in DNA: TGTGCCAGCAGTTACCAGGGGTACACAGATACGCAGTATTTT. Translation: CASSYQGYTDTQYF.

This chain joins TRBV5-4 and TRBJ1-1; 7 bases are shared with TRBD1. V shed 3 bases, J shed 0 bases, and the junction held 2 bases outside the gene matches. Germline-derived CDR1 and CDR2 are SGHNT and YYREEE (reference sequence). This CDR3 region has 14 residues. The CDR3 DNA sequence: TGTGCCAGCAGCTCGGGACAGCTGAACACTGAAGCTTTCTTT. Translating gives CASSSGQLNTEAFF.

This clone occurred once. The chain's CDR3 is CASSSGILAGGTDTQYF. DNA of the CDR3: TGTGCCAGTAGTAGCGGCATTCTAGCGGGGGGCACAGATACGCAGTATTTT. The rearrangement joins TRBV19 to TRBJ2-3, with TRBD2 identical over 10 bases. Germline V gives CDR1 LNHDA, CDR2 SQIVND (reference sequence). Trimming cost V 4 bases and J 1 base; bases outside gene matches: 8. The length of the CDR3 is 17 residues.